This TCR beta chain was recovered during a study of blood T cell repertoires in COVID-19. Using immunoSEQ multiplex PCR, the repertoire was profiled, and TCRdb retains in-frame clones only, with some absent. Of over 200,000 clones in the sample, approximately 90% were seen once. CDR1 is DFQATT, CDR2 SNEGSKA, per germline (reference sequence). Germline trimming cut 3 bases from V and 3 bases from J; bases unmatched to any gene: 10. The CDR3 extends over 15 amino acids. The TCR was taken from a man aged 55 to 70 with COVID-19, enrolled during active disease. V is TRBV20-1 and J is TRBJ2-7; 8 bases align to TRBD1. The sample consisted of peripheral blood. As DNA, the CDR3 is TGCAGTGCTAGTCCTCGGGACAGGAGTTTCTACGAGCAGTACTTC. Its protein product is CSASPRDRSFYEQYF.